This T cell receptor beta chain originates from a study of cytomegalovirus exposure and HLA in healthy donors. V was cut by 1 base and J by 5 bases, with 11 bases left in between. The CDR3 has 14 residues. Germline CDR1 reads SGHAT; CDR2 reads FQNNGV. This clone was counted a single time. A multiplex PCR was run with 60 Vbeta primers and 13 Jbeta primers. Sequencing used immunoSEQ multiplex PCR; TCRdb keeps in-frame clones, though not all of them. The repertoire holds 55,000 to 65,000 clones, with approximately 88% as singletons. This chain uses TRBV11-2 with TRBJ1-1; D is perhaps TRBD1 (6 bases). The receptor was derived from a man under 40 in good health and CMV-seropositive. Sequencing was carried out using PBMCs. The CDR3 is CASSLGTGYTEAFF. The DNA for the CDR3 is TGTGCCAGCAGCTTAGGAACAGGGTATACTGAAGCTTTCTTT.